This T cell receptor (beta chain) was retrieved from a study of OX40 agonist ivuxolimab in advanced cancers. For the study in its entirety: Ivuxolimab was an agonistic, fully human IgG2 monoclonal antibody directed against OX40 (CD134), a costimulatory receptor. Intravenous ivuxolimab was administered to patients every 2 weeks at six dose levels: 0.01, 0.1, 0.3, 1.5, 3 and 10 mg/kg. In the dose-escalation cohort, more than 75% of patients were male, and the mean age was approximately 60 years, with a range of about 23 to 85. The paper covers the monotherapy dose-escalation part of the phase I ivuxolimab trial, which included N ≈ 54 patients. Prior anti-PD-1, anti-PD-L1 or anti-CTLA-4 therapy was permitted, and 40% to 50% of dose-escalation patients had received checkpoint inhibitors. Partial responses occurred in three dose-escalation patients: two with cutaneous melanoma and one with hepatocellular carcinoma. The point of sequencing TCRbeta in the periphery was to test whether ivuxolimab changed TCR sequence diversity and drove clonal T-cell expansion. Of the approximately 50 patients in dose escalation, about 20 had hepatocellular carcinoma, around 15 had melanoma, 9 had renal cell carcinoma and 9 had head and neck cancer.

As concerns this clone: Its antigen has not been determined. Base-call qualities are not available, and no considerably larger clone is one nucleotide away.

For sequencing of the TCRbeta CDR3 region, genomic DNA was extracted from the sorted cells. TCRbeta CDR3 regions were sequenced using the immunoSEQ Assay. TCRdb carries this immuneACCESS record with in-frame sequences only. Its versions omit some clonotypes, under half of them owing to an unresolved V gene in the studies checked, with the rest unexplained. Recorded for this sample are 100,000 or so clones; approximately 91% of them occurred a single time. The top ten clonotypes cover about 0.15% of the sample. The CDR3 holds 13 amino acids from the cysteine to the phenylalanine. CDR3 DNA is the only sequence kept; it has 39 bases, read in frame from the first base. Looking up the germline V gene (reference sequence) yields CDR1 LNHDA and CDR2 SQIVND. The junction shows trimming of 11 bases on V and 7 bases on J, and the gene matches do not reach 9 bases of it. What the research found in general, with its limitations: In partial responders in the 0.1-3.0 mg/kg groups, normalized peripheral clonal expansion was found to be among the lowest, especially among CD8+ T cells. Low levels of normalized T-cell clonal expansion were also shown by some nonresponding patients. At doses of 0.1 to 3.0 mg/kg, clonal expansion of both CD4+ and CD8+ T cells in blood was seen between baseline and week 6. Which antigens the clonally expanded peripheral T cells were specific for was not determined. After ivuxolimab, CD8+ T cells had more expanded clones than CD4+ T cells on average.

Patients with a history of autoimmune disease or receiving systemic immunosuppression were excluded from the trial. Peripheral blood for TCR sequencing was collected from all dose cohorts at baseline, on cycle 4 day 1, and on cycle 7 day 1. The samples were drawn from a first-in-human, open-label, multicenter phase I dose-escalation trial of ivuxolimab. Adults with locally advanced or metastatic melanoma, renal cell, hepatocellular, or head and neck squamous cell carcinoma were enrolled in the trial. Before TCR sequencing, CD4+ T cells and CD8+ T cells were sorted from peripheral blood as separate populations.

Sequenced material: CD4+ or CD8+ T cells sorted from blood, taken in a trial of the OX40 agonist ivuxolimab. The chain uses TRBV19 and TRBJ1-4, with 8 bases aligning to TRBD1. This receptor was taken from an adult with an advanced solid tumor such as melanoma, head and neck, liver or kidney cancer. The base sequence is TGTGCCTGTTCCAGGGGGCACAGTGAAAAACTGTTTTTT. Translated, it gives CACSRGHSEKLFF.